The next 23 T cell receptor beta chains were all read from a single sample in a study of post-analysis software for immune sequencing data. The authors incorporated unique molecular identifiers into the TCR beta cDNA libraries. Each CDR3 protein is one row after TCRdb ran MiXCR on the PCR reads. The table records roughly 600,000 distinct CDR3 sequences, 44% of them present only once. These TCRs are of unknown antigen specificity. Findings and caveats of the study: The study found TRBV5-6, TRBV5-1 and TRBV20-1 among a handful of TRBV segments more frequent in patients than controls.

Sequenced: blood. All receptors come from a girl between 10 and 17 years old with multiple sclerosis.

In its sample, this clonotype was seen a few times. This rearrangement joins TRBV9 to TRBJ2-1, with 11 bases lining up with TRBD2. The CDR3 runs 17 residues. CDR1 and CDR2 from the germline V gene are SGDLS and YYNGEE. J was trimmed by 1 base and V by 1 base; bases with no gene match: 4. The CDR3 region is CASSVLAGGRSYNEQFF. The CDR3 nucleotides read TGTGCCAGCAGCGTACTAGCGGGGGGCCGATCCTACAATGAGCAGTTCTTC.

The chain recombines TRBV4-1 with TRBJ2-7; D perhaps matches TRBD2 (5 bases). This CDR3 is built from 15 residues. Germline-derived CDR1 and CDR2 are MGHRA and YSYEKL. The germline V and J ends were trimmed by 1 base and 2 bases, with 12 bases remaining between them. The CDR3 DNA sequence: TGCGCCAGCAGCCAAGCGTCGGCGGGCGCCTACGAGCAGTACTTC. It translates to CASSQASAGAYEQYF.

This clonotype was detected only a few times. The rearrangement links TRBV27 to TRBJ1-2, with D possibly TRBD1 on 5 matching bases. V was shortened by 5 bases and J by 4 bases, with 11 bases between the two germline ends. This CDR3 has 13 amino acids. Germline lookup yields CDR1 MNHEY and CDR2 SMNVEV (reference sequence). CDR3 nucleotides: TGTGCCAGCAGTGGGGCTCTGCCCTATGGCTACACCTTC. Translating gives CASSGALPYGYTF.

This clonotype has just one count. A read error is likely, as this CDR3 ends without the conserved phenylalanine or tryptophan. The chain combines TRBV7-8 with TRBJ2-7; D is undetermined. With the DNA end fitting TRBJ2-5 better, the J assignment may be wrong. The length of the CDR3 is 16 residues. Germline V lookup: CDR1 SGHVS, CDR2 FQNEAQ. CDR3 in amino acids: CASSLGPPGEEETQYC. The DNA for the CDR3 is TGTGCCAGCAGCTTAGGCCCCCCAGGAGAAGAAGAGACCCAGTACTGC.

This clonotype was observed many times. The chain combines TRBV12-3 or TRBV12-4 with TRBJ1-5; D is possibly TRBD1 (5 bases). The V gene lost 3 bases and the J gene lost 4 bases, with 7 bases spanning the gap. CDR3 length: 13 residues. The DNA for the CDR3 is TGTGCCAGCAGTTTTGGGGGAAATCAGCCCCAGCATTTT. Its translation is CASSFGGNQPQHF.

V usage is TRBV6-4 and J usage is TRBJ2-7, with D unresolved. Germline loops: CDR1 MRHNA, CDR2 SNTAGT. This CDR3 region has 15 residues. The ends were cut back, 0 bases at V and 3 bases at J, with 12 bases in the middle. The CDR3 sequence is CASSDSIAQCYEQYF. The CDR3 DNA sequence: TGTGCCAGCAGTGACTCGATTGCGCAGTGCTACGAGCAGTACTTC.

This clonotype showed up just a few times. The CDR3: CASSLSGIQPQHF. DNA for the CDR3: TGTGCCAGCAGCTTATCGGGTATCCAGCCCCAGCATTTT. V is TRBV7-2 and J is TRBJ1-5, with D unresolved. V dropped 2 bases and J dropped 7 bases, with 9 bases sitting between them. Germline V gene sequence: CDR1 SGHTA, CDR2 FQGNSA. The CDR3 spans 13 residues. Filled out from reference TRBV7-2 and TRBJ1-5, the complete variable domain reads GAGVSQSPSNKVTEKGKDVELRCDPISGHTALYWYRQSLGQGLEFLIYFQGNSAPDKSGLPSDRFSAERTGGSVSTLTIQRTQQEDSAVYLCASSLSGIQPQHFGDGTRLSIL.

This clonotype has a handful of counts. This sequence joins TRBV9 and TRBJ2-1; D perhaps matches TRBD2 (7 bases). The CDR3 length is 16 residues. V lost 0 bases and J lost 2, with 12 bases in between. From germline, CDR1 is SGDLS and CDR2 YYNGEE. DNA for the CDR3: TGTGCCAGCAGCGTAGGGGGAGGGGGGGCCTACAATGAGCAGTTCTTC. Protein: CASSVGGGGAYNEQFF.

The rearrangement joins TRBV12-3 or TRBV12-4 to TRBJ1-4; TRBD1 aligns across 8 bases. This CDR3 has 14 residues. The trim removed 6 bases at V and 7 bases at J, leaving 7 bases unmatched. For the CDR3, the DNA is TGTGCCAGCAGACCAACAGGGGGTCGTGAAAAACTGTTTTTT. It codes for CASRPTGGREKLFF.

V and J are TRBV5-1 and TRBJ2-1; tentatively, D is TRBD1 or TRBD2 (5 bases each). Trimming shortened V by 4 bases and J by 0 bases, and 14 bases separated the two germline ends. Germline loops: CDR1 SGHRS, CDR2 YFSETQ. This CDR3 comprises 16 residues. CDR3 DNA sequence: TGCGCCAGCAGCCGGCGAGGGGTTAGCTCCTACAATGAGCAGTTCTTC. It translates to CASSRRGVSSYNEQFF.

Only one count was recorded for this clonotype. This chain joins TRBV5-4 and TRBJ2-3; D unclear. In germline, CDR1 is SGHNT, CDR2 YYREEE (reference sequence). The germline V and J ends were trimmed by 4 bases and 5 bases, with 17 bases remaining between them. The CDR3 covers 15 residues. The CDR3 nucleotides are TGTGCCAGCAGCGTAGCTCTGAGTTCTGGAGATACGCAGTATTTT. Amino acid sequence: CASSVALSSGDTQYF.

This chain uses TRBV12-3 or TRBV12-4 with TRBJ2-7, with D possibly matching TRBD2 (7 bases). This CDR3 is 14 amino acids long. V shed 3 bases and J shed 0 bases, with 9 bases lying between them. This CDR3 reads CASSLGGHSYEQYF. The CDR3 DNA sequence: TGTGCCAGCAGTTTGGGGGGGCACTCCTACGAGCAGTACTTC.

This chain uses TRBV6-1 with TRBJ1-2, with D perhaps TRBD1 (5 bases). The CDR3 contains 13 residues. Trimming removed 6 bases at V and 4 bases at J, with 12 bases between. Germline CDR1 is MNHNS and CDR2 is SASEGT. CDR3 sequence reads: CASSEGLRYGYTF. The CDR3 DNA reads TGTGCCAGCAGCGAGGGGTTGCGCTATGGCTACACCTTC.

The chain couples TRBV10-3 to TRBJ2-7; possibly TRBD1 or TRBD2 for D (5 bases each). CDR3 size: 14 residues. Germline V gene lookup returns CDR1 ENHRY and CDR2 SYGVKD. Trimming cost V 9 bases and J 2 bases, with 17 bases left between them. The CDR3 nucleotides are TGTGCCATAAGTCCGGGACCACTTGCCTACGAGCAGTACTTC. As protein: CAISPGPLAYEQYF.

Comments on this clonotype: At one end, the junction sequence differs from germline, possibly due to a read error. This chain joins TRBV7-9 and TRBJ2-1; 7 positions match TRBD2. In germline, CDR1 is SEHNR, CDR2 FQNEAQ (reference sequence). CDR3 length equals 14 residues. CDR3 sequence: CASSVAGHYNEQFF. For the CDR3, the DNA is TGTGCCAGCAGCGTAGCGGGCCATTACAATGAGCAGTTCTTC. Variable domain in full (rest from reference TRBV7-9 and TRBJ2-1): DTGVSQNPRHKITKRGQNVTFRCDPISEHNRLYWYRQTLGQGPEFLTYFQNEAQLEKSRLLSDRFSAERPKGSFSTLEIQRTEQGDSAMYLCASSVAGHYNEQFFGPGTRLTVL.

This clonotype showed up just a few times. The CDR3 DNA reads as TGCGCCAGCAGCCCCGCCCTAGCCGGGGCCAACGTCCTGACTTTC. It specifies CASSPALAGANVLTF. The rearrangement uses TRBV5-1 and TRBJ2-6, with D perhaps TRBD2 (5 bases). Germline V gene data show CDR1 as SGHRS and CDR2 as YFSETQ. The CDR3 is 15 amino acids. V lost 4 bases, J lost 4 bases, and 12 bases lay in between.

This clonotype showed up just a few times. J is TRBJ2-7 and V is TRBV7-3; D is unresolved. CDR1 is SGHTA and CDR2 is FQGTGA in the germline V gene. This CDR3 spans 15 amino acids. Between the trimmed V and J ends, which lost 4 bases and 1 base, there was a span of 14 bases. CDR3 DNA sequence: TGTGCCAGCAGCTCTTCCATCGGACGGTCCTACGAGCAGTACTTC. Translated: CASSSSIGRSYEQYF.

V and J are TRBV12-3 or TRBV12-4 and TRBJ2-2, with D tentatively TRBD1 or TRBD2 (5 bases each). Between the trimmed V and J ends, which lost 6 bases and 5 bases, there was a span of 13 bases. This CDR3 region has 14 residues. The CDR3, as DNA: TGTGCCAGCAGGGACACTAGTCGAACCGGGGAGCTGTTTTTT. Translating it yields CASRDTSRTGELFF.

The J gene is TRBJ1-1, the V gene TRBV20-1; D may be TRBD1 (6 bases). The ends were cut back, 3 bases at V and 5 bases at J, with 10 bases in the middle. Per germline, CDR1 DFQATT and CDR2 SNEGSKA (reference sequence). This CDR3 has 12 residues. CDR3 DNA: TGCAGTGCTAGTTGGGGGCGAACTGAAGCTTTCTTT. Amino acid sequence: CSASWGRTEAFF.

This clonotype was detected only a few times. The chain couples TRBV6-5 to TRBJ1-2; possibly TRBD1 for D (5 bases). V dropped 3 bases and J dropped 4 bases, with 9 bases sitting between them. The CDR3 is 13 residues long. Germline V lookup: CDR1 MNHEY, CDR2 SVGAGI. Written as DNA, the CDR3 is TGTGCCAGCAGTTATGGCAGGGTCTATGGCTACACCTTC. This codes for CASSYGRVYGYTF.

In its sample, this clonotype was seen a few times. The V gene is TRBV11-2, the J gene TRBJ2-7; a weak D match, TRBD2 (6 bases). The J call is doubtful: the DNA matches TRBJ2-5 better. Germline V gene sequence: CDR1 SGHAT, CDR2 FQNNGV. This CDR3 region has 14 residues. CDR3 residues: CASSFGTLRETQYF. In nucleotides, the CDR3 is TGTGCCAGCAGCTTCGGGACTCTGAGAGAGACCCAGTACTTC.

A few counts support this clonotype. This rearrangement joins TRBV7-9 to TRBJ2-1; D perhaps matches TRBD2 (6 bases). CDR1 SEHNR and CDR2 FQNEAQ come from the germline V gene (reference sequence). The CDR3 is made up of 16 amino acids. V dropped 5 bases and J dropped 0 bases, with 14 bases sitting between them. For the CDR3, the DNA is TGTGCCAGCAGCCTCCAAGGCGGGGCCTCCTACAATGAGCAGTTCTTC. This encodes CASSLQGGASYNEQFF.

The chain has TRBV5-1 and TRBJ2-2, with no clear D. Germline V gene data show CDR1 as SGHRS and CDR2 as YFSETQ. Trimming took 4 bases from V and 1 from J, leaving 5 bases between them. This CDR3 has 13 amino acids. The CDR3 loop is CASSAKNTGELFF. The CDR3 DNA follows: TGCGCCAGCAGCGCTAAGAACACCGGGGAGCTGTTTTTT.